These 6 T cell receptor beta chains originate from one sample sequenced in a study of T cells in Graves' hyperthyroidism and ophthalmopathy (dated by TCRdb to the late 2010s). The library came from multiplex PCR. The sequencer was an Illumina HiSeq 2000. The TCR beta CDR3 regions were amplified from the RNA transcripts. The first round of RT-PCR for the TCR CDR3 was performed with the HTBI primer set and the Qiagen OneStep RT-PCR kit. The public reads were reprocessed in TCRdb via fastp at Q25 and MiXCR, keeping in-frame beta chains. CDR3 protein duplicates are merged, each entry listing the most common genes and DNA. Across this sample there are approximately 360,000 distinct CDR3 sequences, with less than 20% seen only once. The ten biggest clones cover 25% to 35% of the sample. Sequencing was done on a sample of blood. Receptor source: a woman under 30 with Graves' hyperthyroidism that later progressed to Graves' ophthalmopathy.

The rearrangement links TRBV10-3 to TRBJ2-2; 7 bases fit TRBD2. The V and J ends lost 11 bases and 3 bases, in that order; junction bases with no gene match: 9. The CDR3 has 14 amino acids. Germline V lookup: CDR1 ENHRY, CDR2 SYGVKD. The CDR3 protein is CAVGGGPDTGELFF. The CDR3 DNA sequence: TGTGCCGTGGGGGGAGGGCCGGACACCGGGGAGCTGTTTTTT.

V usage is TRBV6-1 and J usage is TRBJ2-5, with D possibly TRBD2 on 6 matching bases. The CDR3 loop spans 14 amino acids. Germline V CDR1 and CDR2: MNHNS, SASEGT. V lost 6 bases to trimming and J lost 2 bases, with 13 bases between them. The CDR3 is CASRPPSVQETQYF. CDR3 nucleotide sequence: TGTGCCAGCAGGCCTCCTAGCGTACAAGAGACCCAGTACTTC.

This clonotype came up a few times. The chain combines TRBV19 with TRBJ1-1, with TRBD1 as a possible D gene (5 bases). The CDR3 contains 15 residues. V lost 6 bases and J 5 bases, leaving 19 bases between the germline ends. Germline CDR1 and CDR2: LNHDA and SQIVND (reference sequence). The CDR3 protein is CASSSSTKGATEAFF. Here the CDR3 DNA reads TGTGCCAGTAGCTCCTCCACAAAAGGGGCAACTGAAGCTTTCTTT.

This clonotype was seen repeatedly, ten times or more. This rearrangement joins TRBV2 to TRBJ2-1, with 11 bases fitting TRBD2. The V gene end was trimmed by 6 bases and the J gene end by 5 bases; junction bases not matched to a gene: 6. CDR1 is SNHLY and CDR2 is FYNNEI in the germline V gene. The CDR3 loop spans 15 amino acids. The CDR3 DNA follows: TGTGCCAGCAGGGGACTAGCGGATTCAAACAATGAGCAGTTCTTC. Its translation: CASRGLADSNNEQFF.

This clonotype appeared a few times. The chain uses TRBV25-1 and TRBJ2-2; 9 nucleotides agree with TRBD1. V gave up 0 bases and J gave up 7 bases; unmatched junction bases: 9. The CDR3 sequence is 17 residues long. CDR1 MGHDK and CDR2 SYGVNS come from the germline V gene. CDR3 sequence (DNA): TGTGCCAGCAGTGAATATTGGGGGACAGGGAGGGACGGGGAGCTGTTTTTT. Its translation is CASSEYWGTGRDGELFF.

Many counts were recorded for this clonotype. The chain is built from TRBV6-2 or TRBV6-3 and TRBJ2-7; D is ambiguous. The ends were cut back, 2 bases at V and 0 bases at J, with 14 bases in the middle. This CDR3 contains 16 residues. Germline assignment: CDR1 MNHEY and CDR2 SVGEGT. CDR3 DNA sequence: TGTGCCAGCAGTTACGCCCTTTTGCCGAGCTCCTACGAGCAGTACTTC. It encodes CASSYALLPSSYEQYF.